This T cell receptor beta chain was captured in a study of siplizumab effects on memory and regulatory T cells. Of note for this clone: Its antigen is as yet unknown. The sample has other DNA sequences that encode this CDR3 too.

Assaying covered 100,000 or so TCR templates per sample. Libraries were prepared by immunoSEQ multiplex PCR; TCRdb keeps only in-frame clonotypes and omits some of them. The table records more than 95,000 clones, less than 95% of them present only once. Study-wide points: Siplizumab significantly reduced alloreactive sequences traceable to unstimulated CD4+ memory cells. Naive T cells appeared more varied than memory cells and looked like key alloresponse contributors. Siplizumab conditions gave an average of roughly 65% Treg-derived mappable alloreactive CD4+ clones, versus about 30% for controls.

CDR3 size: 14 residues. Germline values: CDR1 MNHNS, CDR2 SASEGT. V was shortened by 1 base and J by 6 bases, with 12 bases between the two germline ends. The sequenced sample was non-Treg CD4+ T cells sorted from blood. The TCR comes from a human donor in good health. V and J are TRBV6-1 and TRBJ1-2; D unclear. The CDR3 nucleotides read TGTGCCAGCAGTGAAGGTTCTCGGTGGGATGGCTACACCTTC. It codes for CASSEGSRWDGYTF.